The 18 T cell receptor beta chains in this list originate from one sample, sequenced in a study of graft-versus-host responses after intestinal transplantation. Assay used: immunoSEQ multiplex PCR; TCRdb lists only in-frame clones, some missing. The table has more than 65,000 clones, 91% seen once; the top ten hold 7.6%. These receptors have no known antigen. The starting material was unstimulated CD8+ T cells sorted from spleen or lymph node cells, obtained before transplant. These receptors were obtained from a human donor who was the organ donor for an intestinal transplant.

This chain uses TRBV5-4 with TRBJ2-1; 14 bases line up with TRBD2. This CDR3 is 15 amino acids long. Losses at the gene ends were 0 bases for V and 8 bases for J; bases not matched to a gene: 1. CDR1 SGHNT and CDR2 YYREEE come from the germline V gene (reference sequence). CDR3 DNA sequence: TGTGCCAGCAGCTTGGGACTAGCGGGGGGGCATGAGCAGTTCTTC. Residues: CASSLGLAGGHEQFF.

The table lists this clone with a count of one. The CDR3 nucleotides read TGCAGCGTTGAAGGGGGGGCGCGGGACTATGGCTACACCTTC. Translation gives CSVEGGARDYGYTF. This sequence joins TRBV29-1 and TRBJ1-2; tentative D call: TRBD1 (6 bases). V was clipped by 1 base and J by 3 bases, with 12 bases between them. This CDR3 is 14 amino acids long. CDR1 SQVTM and CDR2 ANQGSEA come from the germline V gene.

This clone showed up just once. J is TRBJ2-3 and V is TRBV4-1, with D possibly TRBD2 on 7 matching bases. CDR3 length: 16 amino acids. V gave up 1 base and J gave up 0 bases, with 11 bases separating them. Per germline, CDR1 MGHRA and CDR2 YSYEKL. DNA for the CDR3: TGCGCCAGCAGCCAAGGCGGGGGCCCTAGCACAGATACGCAGTATTTT. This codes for CASSQGGGPSTDTQYF.

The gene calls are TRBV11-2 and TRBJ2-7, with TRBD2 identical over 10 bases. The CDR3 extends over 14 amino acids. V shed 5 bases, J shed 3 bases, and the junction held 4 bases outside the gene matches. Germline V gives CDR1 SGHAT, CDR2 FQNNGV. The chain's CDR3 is CASSASGSGYEQYF. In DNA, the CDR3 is TGTGCCAGCAGCGCTAGCGGGAGTGGCTACGAGCAGTACTTC.

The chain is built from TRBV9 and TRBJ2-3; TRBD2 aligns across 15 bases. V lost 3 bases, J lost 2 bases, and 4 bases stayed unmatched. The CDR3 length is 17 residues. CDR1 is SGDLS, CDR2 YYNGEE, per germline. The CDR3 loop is CASSAGTSGGPTDTQYF. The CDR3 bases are TGTGCCAGCAGCGCGGGGACTAGCGGGGGGCCCACAGATACGCAGTATTTT.

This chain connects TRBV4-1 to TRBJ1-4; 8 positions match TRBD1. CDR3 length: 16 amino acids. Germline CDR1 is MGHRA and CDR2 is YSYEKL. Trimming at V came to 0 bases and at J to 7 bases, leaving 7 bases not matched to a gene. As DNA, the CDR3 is TGCGCCAGCAGCCAAGAAAGTTGGACAGGGACTGAAAAACTGTTTTTT. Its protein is CASSQESWTGTEKLFF.

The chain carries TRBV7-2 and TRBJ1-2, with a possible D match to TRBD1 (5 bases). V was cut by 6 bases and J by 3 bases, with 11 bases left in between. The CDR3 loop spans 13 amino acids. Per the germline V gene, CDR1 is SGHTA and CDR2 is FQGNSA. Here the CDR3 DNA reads TGTGCCAGCAGTTACTCAGGGTACTATGGCTACACCTTC. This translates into CASSYSGYYGYTF.

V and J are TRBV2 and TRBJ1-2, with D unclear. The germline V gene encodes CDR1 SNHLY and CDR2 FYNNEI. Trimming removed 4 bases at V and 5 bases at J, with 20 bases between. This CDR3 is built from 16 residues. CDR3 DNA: TGTGCCAGCAGTGGCCGGGCTGCCTTGGGGAAGTATGGCTACACCTTC. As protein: CASSGRAALGKYGYTF. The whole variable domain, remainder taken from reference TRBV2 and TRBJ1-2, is EPEVTQTPSHQVTQMGQEVILRCVPISNHLYFYWYRQILGQKVEFLVSFYNNEISEKSEIFDDQFSVERPDGSNFTLKIRSTKLEDSAMYFCASSGRAALGKYGYTFGSGTRLTVV.

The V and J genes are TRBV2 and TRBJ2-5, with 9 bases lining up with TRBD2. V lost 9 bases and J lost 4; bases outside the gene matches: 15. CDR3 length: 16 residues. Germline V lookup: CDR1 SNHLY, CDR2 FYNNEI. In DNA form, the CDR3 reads TGTGCCAGACAAACACCGTTCGCGGGGGGGCCAGAGACCCAGTACTTC. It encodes CARQTPFAGGPETQYF.

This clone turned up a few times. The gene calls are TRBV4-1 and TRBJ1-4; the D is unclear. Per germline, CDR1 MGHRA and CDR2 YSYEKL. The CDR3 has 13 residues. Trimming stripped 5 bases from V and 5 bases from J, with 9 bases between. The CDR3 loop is CASSGDPNEKLFF. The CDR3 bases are TGCGCCAGCAGCGGGGATCCCAATGAAAAACTGTTTTTT.

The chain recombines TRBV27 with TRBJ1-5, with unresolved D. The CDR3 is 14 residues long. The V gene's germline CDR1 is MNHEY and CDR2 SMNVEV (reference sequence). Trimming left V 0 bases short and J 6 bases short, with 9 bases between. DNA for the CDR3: TGTGCCAGCAGTTTATCAGGGATCGGTCAGCCCCAGCATTTT. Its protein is CASSLSGIGQPQHF.

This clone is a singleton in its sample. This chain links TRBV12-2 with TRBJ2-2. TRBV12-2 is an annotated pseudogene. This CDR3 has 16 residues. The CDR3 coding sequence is TGTGCAAGTCGAGGGGGGACGCGTCGTAACACCGGGGAGCTGTTTTTT. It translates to CASRGGTRRNTGELFF.

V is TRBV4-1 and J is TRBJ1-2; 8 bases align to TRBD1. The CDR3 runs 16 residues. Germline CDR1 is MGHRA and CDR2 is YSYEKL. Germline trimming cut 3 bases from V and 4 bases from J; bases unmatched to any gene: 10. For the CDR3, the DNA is TGCGCCAGCAGCCAGGCAGGGGGCTACCTTAGCTATGGCTACACCTTC. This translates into CASSQAGGYLSYGYTF.

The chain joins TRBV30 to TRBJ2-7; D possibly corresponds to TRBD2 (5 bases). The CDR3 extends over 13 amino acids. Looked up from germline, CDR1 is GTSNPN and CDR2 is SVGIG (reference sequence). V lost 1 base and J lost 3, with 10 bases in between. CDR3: CAWSDEGYYEQYF. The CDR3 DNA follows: TGTGCCTGGAGTGACGAGGGATACTACGAGCAGTACTTC.

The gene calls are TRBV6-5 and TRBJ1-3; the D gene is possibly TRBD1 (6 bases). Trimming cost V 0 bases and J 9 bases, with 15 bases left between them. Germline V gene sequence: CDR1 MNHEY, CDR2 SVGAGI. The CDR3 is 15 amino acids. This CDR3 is CASSYSPGDRGTIYF. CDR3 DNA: TGTGCCAGCAGTTACTCGCCAGGGGATAGGGGCACCATATATTTT.

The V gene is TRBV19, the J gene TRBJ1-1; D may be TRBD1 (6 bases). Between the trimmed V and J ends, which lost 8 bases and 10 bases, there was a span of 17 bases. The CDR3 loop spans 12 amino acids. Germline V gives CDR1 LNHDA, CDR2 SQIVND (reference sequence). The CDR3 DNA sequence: TGTGCCAGTTTGGGAACAGGGTTTAGAGCTTTCTTT. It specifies CASLGTGFRAFF.

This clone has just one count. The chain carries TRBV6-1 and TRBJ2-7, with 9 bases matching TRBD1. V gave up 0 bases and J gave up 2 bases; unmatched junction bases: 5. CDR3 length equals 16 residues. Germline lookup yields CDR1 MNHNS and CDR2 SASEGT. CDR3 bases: TGTGCCAGCAGTGAAGCTCCGGGACAGGGAACCTACGAGCAGTACTTC. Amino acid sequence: CASSEAPGQGTYEQYF.

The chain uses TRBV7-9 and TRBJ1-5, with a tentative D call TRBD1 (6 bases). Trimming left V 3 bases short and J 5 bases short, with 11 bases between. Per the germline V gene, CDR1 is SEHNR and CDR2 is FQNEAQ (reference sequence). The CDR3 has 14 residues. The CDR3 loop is CASSLDSFDQPQHF. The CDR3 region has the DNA TGTGCCAGCAGCTTGGACAGTTTTGATCAGCCCCAGCATTTT.